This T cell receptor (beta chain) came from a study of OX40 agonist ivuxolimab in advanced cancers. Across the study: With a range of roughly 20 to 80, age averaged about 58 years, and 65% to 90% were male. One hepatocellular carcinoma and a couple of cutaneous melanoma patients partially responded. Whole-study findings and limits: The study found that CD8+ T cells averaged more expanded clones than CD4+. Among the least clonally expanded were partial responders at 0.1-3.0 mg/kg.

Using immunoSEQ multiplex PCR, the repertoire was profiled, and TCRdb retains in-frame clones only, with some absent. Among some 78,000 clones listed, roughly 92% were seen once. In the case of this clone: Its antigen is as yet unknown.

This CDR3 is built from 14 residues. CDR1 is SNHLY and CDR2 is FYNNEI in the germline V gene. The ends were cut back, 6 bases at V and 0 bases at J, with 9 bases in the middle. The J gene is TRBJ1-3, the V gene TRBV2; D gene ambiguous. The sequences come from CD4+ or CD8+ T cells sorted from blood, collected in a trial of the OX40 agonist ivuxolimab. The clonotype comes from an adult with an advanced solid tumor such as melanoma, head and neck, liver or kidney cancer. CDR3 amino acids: CASRREDSGNTIYF. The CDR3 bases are TGTGCCAGCAGGCGGGAAGACTCTGGAAACACCATATATTTT.